These 4 T cell receptor beta chains were all obtained from the same sample, sequenced in a study of Graves' ophthalmopathy and Graves' hyperthyroidism. The authors amplified TCR beta CDR3 regions from RNA transcripts. HTBI primers served in a first-round RT-PCR, which a second-round multiplex PCR followed. In TCRdb, the multiplex PCR reads were re-called with MiXCR into one record per CDR3 protein. In the table there are about 240,000 distinct CDR3 sequences, about 47% of which are singletons. Sequenced sample: peripheral blood. Receptors originate from an adult man with Graves' ophthalmopathy.

In this sample, this clonotype turned up a few times. The chain couples TRBV24-1 to TRBJ2-7, with 9 bases that match TRBD1. Germline V CDR1 and CDR2: KGHDR, SFDVKD. The J segment lost 7 bases and the V segment lost 3 bases, leaving 9 bases of the junction unmatched. This CDR3 contains 15 residues. CDR3 in DNA: TGTGCCACCAGTGATCTCGGACAGGGGCGGGAGGAGCAGTACTTC. Protein sequence: CATSDLGQGREEQYF.

This sequence joins TRBV12-3 or TRBV12-4 and TRBJ1-2, with 10 bases aligning to TRBD1. The CDR3 has 14 amino acids. J was trimmed by 3 bases and V by 6 bases; bases with no gene match: 4. CDR3 DNA sequence: TGTGCCAGCAGACCGACAGGGGGCCACTATGGCTACACCTTC. This encodes CASRPTGGHYGYTF.

This clonotype was counted at least ten times. This rearrangement joins TRBV10-3 to TRBJ1-2, with D perhaps TRBD1 (5 bases). The germline CDR1 and CDR2 sequences are ENHRY and SYGVKD. V shed 3 bases and J shed 4 bases, with 9 bases lying between them. The CDR3 extends over 13 amino acids. The CDR3 nucleotides are TGTGCCATCAGTGACGGAGGGGCCTATGGCTACACCTTC. Protein sequence: CAISDGGAYGYTF.

This chain joins TRBV5-4 and TRBJ2-7; 8 positions match TRBD2. Germline CDR1 is SGHNT and CDR2 is YYREEE (reference sequence). This CDR3 is 17 amino acids long. Unmatched junction bases numbered 18, after V lost 4 bases and J lost 6 bases. CDR3 loop: CASSRKLPGLGGGEQYF. The CDR3 DNA is TGTGCCAGCAGCCGGAAACTACCGGGACTAGGAGGGGGCGAGCAGTACTTC. Looking up the rest from reference TRBV5-4 and TRBJ2-7 gives the full variable domain: ETGVTQSPTHLIKTRGQQVTLRCSSQSGHNTVSWYQQALGQGPQFIFQYYREEENGRGNFPPRFSGLQFPNYSSELNVNALELDDSALYLCASSRKLPGLGGGEQYFGPGTRLTVT.